The entry below describes one T cell receptor beta chain. Generated by immunoSEQ multiplex PCR, the TCRdb table keeps only in-frame clones and is missing some. The sample consists of fewer than 150,000 clones, 84% of them appearing once. This sample was included in a study of blood T cell repertoires in COVID-19. CDR3 length: 13 residues. Trimming cost V 7 bases and J 6 bases, with 15 bases left between them. CDR1 and CDR2 from the germline V gene are MDHEN and SYDVKM. The specimen sequenced was peripheral blood. The clonotype comes from a woman aged 80 or older in a cohort sampled during active or convalescent COVID-19. The gene calls are TRBV28 and TRBJ1-1, with D uncertain. CDR3 loop: CASIPYVGSEAFF. The DNA for the CDR3 is TGTGCCAGCATCCCGTACGTGGGCTCTGAAGCTTTCTTT.